The TCR beta chain under discussion was sequenced for a study of naive and memory T cell subsets. Findings and limits, study-wide: Over 85% of naive TCR sequences appeared only once, unlike memory subsets. Especially in CD8 cells, naive repertoires contained a few larger clonotypes, possibly CD45RA-re-expressing memory cells. Clonotypes here are unpaired alpha or beta chain sequences.

Four subsets defined by CD45RA and CD27 were sorted after CD3, CD4, CD8 and live/dead staining. V dropped 6 bases and J dropped 4; count of bases not matched to a gene: 9. The CDR3 is 15 residues long. Germline values: CDR1 MNHEY, CDR2 SVGAGI. The beta constant-region primer was an equimolar mix of two oligonucleotides covering TRBC1 and TRBC2. Ligated cDNA was amplified by four rounds of PCR with nested alpha and beta constant-region primers and SP2. Using its own MiXCR run on the UMI-ligation and nested PCR reads, TCRdb lists one record per CDR3 protein. Of around 140,000 distinct CDR3 sequences listed, over 20% are singletons. About this clonotype: Its antigen is currently unknown.

This clonotype originated in a human donor in good health. The chain employs TRBV6-5 and TRBJ1-2, with 9 bases matching TRBD1. The sample consisted of naive CD4+ T cells from blood. In nucleotides, the CDR3 is TGTGCCAGCAGCAAACCCGGGACAGGGTTCTATGGCTACACCTTC. Translating it yields CASSKPGTGFYGYTF.